This T cell receptor beta chain was recovered during a study of identical twins. Each CDR3 protein gets one entry after TCRdb re-called the 5' RACE reads with MiXCR. The table has 550,000 to 700,000 distinct CDR3 sequences, more than 9% seen once. This clonotype was seen a handful of times. The antigen is undetermined. V dropped 6 bases and J dropped 10; count of bases not matched to a gene: 14. CDR1 and CDR2 (germline): DFQATT, SNEGSKA (reference sequence). The CDR3 spans 14 residues. Study-wide findings and caveats: Among out-of-frame alpha sequences shared by twins, low generation probability occurred in excess.

The same sample was also used in a study of yellow fever vaccine responses in identical twins.

The genes are TRBV20-1 and TRBJ2-1; 8 bases fit TRBD2. The specimen sequenced was PBMCs. The receptor's source is a woman aged 18-30 years in good health. The CDR3 spells CSAALALAVGEQFF. The CDR3 DNA sequence: TGCAGTGCCGCCCTAGCACTAGCGGTAGGGGAGCAGTTCTTC.